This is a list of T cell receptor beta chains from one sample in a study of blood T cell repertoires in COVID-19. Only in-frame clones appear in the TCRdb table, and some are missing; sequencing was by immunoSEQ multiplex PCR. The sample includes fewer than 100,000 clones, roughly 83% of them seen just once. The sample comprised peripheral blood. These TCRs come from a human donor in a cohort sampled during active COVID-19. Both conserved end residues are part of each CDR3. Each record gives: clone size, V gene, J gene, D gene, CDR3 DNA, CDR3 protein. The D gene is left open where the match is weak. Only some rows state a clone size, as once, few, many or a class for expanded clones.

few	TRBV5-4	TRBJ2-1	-	TGTGCCAGCAGCCATAAAGGCGGGGTGGGGAATGAGCAGTTCTTC	CASSHKGGVGNEQFF
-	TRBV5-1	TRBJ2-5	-	TGCGCCAGCAGCTTGCAGGGGTCGGGTCAAGAGACCCAGTACTTC	CASSLQGSGQETQYF
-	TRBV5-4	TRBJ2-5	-	TGTGCCAGCAGTTCCACTGATCAAGAGACCCAGTACTTC	CASSSTDQETQYF
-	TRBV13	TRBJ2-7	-	TGTGCCAGCAGCTTAAGGGGGTCGTACTACGAGCAGTACTTC	CASSLRGSYYEQYF
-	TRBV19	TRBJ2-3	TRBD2	TGTGCCAGTACCCCGCGGCTAGCGGTGGGGGGAGATACGCAGTATTTT	CASTPRLAVGGDTQYF
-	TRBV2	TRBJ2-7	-	TGTGCCAGCAGTGAGACTACAACCTACGAGCAGTACTTC	CASSETTTYEQYF
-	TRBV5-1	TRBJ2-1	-	TGCGCCAGCAGCTTGATCGGGAGCTCCTACAATGAGCAGTTCTTC	CASSLIGSSYNEQFF
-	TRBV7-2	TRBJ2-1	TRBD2	TGTGCCAGCAGCCCCTTTAGCGGGAACAATGAGCAGTTCTTC	CASSPFSGNNEQFF
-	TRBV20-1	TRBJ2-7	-	TGCAGTGTCAGGCGGGCTTACGAGCAGTACTTC	CSVRRAYEQYF
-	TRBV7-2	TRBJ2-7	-	TGTGCCAGCAGGTTTACGGGGGCCTACGAGCAGTACTTC	CASRFTGAYEQYF
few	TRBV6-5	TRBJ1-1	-	TGTGCCAGCAGAAAAAATTTTTACGAGGGCACTGAAGCTTTCTTT	CASRKNFYEGTEAFF
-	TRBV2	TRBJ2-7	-	TGTGCCAGTAGAACAGGTGCCTACGAGCAGTACTTC	CASRTGAYEQYF
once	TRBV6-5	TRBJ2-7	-	TGTGCCAGCAGGTCCCCTGACGAGCAGTACTTC	CASRSPDEQYF
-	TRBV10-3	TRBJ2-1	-	TGTGCCATCAGTGAGGTGGGTAGCCGGTACAATGAGCAGTTCTTC	CAISEVGSRYNEQFF
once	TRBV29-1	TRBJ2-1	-	TGCAGCGTTGAAGAACCCCCCAACTTCATCACAGGGTACAATGAGCAGTTCTTC	CSVEEPPNFITGYNEQFF
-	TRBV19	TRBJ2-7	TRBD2	TGTGCCAGTAGTACGACGGGAGGAGGGGAGCAGTACTTC	CASSTTGGGEQYF
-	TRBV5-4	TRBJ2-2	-	TGTGCCAGCAGCTTGGACAGCGGGGAGCTGTTTTTT	CASSLDSGELFF
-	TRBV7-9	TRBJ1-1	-	TGTGCCAGCAGCTTAGGTTCCGGTTACGGCACTGAAGCTTTCTTT	CASSLGSGYGTEAFF
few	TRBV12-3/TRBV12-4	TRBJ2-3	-	TGTGCCAGCGCGAGCTCCACAGATACGCAGTATTTT	CASASSTDTQYF
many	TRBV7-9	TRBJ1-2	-	TGTGCCAGCACCACCCTGGGGGGGGGCTATGGCTACACCTTC	CASTTLGGGYGYTF
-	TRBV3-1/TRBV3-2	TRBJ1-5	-	TGTGCCAGCAGCCAGCGCAGGGGCGACAATCAGCCCCAGCATTTT	CASSQRRGDNQPQHF
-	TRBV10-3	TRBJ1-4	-	TGTGCCATCAGTGGGGACTATAATGAAAAACTGTTTTTT	CAISGDYNEKLFF
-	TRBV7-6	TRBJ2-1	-	TGTGCCAGCAGCAGCGGACCTCCCGGTGGGTACAATGAGCAGTTCTTC	CASSSGPPGGYNEQFF
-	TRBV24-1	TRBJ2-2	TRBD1	TGTGCCACCAGTGATTTTGTTGGCGACAGGGGGTCACCCGGGGAGCTGTTTTTT	CATSDFVGDRGSPGELFF
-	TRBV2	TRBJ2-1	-	TGTGCCAGCAGTGAGATAATCAATAGCGATGAGCAGTTCTTC	CASSEIINSDEQFF
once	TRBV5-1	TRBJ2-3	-	TGCGCCAGCAGCTTGCCCCAGGGGCCTAGGGGTGGAGATACGCAGTATTTT	CASSLPQGPRGGDTQYF
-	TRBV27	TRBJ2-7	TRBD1	TGTGCCAGCAGTTTCCCGGGACAGGGGAGGTACGAGCAGTACTTC	CASSFPGQGRYEQYF
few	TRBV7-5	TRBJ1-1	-	TGTGCCAGGCGGGACAGGGCAACGAACACTGAAGCTTTCTTT	CARRDRATNTEAFF
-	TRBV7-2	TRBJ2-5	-	TGTGCCAGCAGCCAAGACAGAAGTCAAGAGACCCAGTACTTC	CASSQDRSQETQYF
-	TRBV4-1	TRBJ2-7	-	TGCGCCAGCAGCCAAGGCTTCGGCCAGACTTACGAGCAGTACTTC	CASSQGFGQTYEQYF
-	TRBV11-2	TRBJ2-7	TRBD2	TGTGCCAGCAGCTTAAGATCAGCGGGAGGGGCCGAGCAGTACTTC	CASSLRSAGGAEQYF
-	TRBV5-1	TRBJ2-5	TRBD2	TGCGCCAGCAGCTTAGAACCGGGACTAGCTAAGGAGACCCAGTACTTC	CASSLEPGLAKETQYF
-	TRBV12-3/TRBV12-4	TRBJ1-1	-	TGTGCCAGCAAGCAACAGGGATACACTGAAGCTTTCTTT	CASKQQGYTEAFF
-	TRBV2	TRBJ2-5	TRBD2	TGTGCCAGCAGTGGGCAGACTAGCGGGATTATCGGGGAGACCCAGTACTTC	CASSGQTSGIIGETQYF
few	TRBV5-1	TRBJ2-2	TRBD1	TGCGCCAGCAGCTTGTTCCAGGGGGCGGTCACCGGGGAGCTGTTTTTT	CASSLFQGAVTGELFF
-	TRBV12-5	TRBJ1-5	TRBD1	TGTGCTAGTGGTTTGGTATTCGGGACAGTGAATAATCAGCCCCAGCATTTT	CASGLVFGTVNNQPQHF
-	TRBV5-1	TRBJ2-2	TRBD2	TGCGCCAGCAGCTCCCTACTAGCGGGAGGTGGTACCGGGGAGCTGTTTTTT	CASSSLLAGGGTGELFF
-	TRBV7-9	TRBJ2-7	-	TGTGCCAGCACGATGGGGGGCCTCGACGAGCAGTACTTC	CASTMGGLDEQYF
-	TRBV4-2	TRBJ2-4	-	TGTGCCAGCAGCCCCCGGGCAGGGACCAAAAACATTCAGTACTTC	CASSPRAGTKNIQYF
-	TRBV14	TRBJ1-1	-	TGTGCCAGCAGCCAAGAGGGGGGTCGGGGCGCTTTCTTT	CASSQEGGRGAFF
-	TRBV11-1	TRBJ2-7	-	TGTGCCAGCAGCTTAGCACCTAACTACGAGCAGTACTTC	CASSLAPNYEQYF
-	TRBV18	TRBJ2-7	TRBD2	TGTGCCAGCTCACCGATTAGCGGGTACTCCTACGAGCAGTACTTC	CASSPISGYSYEQYF
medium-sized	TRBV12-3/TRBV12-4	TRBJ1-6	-	TGTGCCAGCAGTTTTTCGGGGAATTCACCCCTCCACTTT	CASSFSGNSPLHF
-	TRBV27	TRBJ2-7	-	TGTGCCAGCAGTTTCTTCCACGCCAGCTCCTACGAGCAGTACTTC	CASSFFHASSYEQYF
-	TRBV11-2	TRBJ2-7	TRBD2	TGTGCCAGCAGCTTGGGACTAGCGAGCTACGAGCAGTACTTC	CASSLGLASYEQYF
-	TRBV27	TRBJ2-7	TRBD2	TGTGCCAGCAGTCTCCGACTAGCGGGAGGGGTAGCCGCCTACGAGCAGTACTTC	CASSLRLAGGVAAYEQYF
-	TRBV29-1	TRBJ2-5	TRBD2	TGCAGCGTCCAAGGGTCCAGCAGGGAGGGAGAGACCCAGTACTTC	CSVQGSSREGETQYF